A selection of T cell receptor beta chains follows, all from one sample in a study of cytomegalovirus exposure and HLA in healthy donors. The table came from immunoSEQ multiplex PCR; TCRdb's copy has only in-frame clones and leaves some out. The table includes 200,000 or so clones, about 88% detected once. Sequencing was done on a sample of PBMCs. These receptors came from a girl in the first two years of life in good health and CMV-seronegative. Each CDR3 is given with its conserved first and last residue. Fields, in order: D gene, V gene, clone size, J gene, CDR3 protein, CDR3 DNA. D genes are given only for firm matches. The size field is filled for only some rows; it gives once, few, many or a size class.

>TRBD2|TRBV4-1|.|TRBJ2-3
CASSQDGLAGGRGTDTQYF
TGCGCCAGCAGCCAAGACGGGCTAGCGGGGGGGCGAGGCACAGATACGCAGTATTTT
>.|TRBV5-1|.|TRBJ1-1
CASSFESRTEAFF
TGCGCCAGCAGCTTCGAGAGCCGCACTGAAGCTTTCTTT
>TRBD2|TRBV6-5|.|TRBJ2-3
CASSYSRGSGDTQYF
TGTGCCAGCAGTTACTCGCGGGGGAGTGGCGATACGCAGTATTTT
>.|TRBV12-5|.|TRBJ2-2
CASGLGQITGELFF
TGTGCTAGTGGCCTTGGACAGATTACCGGGGAGCTGTTTTTT
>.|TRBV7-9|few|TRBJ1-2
CASSSSTGFSYGYTF
TGTGCCAGCAGCTCGTCAACAGGGTTCAGCTATGGCTACACCTTC
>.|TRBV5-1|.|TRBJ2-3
CASSMQQETDTQYF
TGCGCCAGCAGCATGCAACAGGAAACAGATACGCAGTATTTT
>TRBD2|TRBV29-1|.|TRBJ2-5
CSVVGPSRRASGDQETQYF
TGCAGCGTTGTAGGGCCGTCTCGTCGGGCTAGCGGGGATCAAGAGACCCAGTACTTC
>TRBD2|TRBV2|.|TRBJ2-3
CASSKRGGLADTDTQYF
TGTGCCAGCAGCAAACGGGGGGGACTCGCCGACACAGATACGCAGTATTTT
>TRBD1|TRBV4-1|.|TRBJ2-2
CASSSPGQGAYTGELFF
TGCGCCAGCAGCAGTCCGGGACAGGGGGCTTACACCGGGGAGCTGTTTTTT
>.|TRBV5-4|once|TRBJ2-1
CASSLGSGVLYNEQFF
TGTGCCAGCAGCTTGGGTTCAGGGGTCCTTTACAATGAGCAGTTCTTC
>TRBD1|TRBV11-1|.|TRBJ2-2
CASSKGQGDTGELFF
TGTGCCAGCAGCAAGGGACAGGGCGACACCGGGGAGCTGTTTTTT
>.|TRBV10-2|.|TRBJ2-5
CASSGPRGPTQYF
TGCGCCAGCAGTGGGCCTCGGGGTCCGACCCAGTACTTC
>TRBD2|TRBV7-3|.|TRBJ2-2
CASSLVSGVGSGELFF
TGTGCCAGCAGCTTGGTTAGCGGGGTGGGGTCCGGGGAGCTGTTTTTT
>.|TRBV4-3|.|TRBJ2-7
CASSQDKAGSGHEQYF
TGCGCCAGCAGCCAAGATAAGGCGGGATCAGGTCACGAGCAGTACTTC
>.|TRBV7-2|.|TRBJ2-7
CASSLASAPLYEQYF
TGTGCCAGCAGCTTAGCGAGCGCACCCCTATACGAGCAGTACTTC
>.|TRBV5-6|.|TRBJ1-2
CASSFVERYTF
TGTGCCAGCAGCTTTGTTGAGCGCTACACCTTC
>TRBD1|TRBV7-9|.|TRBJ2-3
CASTYRDRGTDTQYF
TGTGCCAGCACATACCGGGACAGGGGCACAGATACGCAGTATTTT
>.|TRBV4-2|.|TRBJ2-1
CASSQDIENNEQFF
TGTGCCAGCAGCCAAGATATAGAAAACAATGAGCAGTTCTTC
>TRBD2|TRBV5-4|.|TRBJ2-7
CASSFLRERNEQYF
TGTGCCAGCAGCTTTCTGCGGGAGAGGAACGAGCAGTACTTC
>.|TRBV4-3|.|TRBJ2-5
CASSQGFRTRDQETQYF
TGCGCCAGCAGCCAAGGCTTCCGGACACGGGACCAAGAGACCCAGTACTTC
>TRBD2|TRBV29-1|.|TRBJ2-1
CSVGGRGAGNEQFF
TGCAGCGTTGGGGGGCGGGGGGCCGGAAATGAGCAGTTCTTC
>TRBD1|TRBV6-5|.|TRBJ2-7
CASSYSTGGEQYF
TGTGCCAGCAGTTACTCGACAGGGGGCGAGCAGTACTTC
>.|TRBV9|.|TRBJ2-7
CASSVGGTADEQYF
TGTGCCAGCAGCGTAGGCGGCACCGCCGACGAGCAGTACTTC
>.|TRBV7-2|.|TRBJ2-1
CASSLAEKILRPEQFF
TGTGCCAGCAGCTTAGCCGAGAAGATTTTGCGGCCGGAGCAGTTCTTC
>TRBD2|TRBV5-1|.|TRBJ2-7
CASSPGLAGGNGYEQYF
TGCGCCAGCAGCCCGGGACTAGCGGGAGGAAACGGGTACGAGCAGTACTTC
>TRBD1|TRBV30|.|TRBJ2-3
CAWDRGMAATDTQYF
TGTGCCTGGGACAGGGGAATGGCGGCCACAGATACGCAGTATTTT
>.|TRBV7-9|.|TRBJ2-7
CSSSPVFYEQYF
TGTTCCAGCAGCCCAGTATTTTACGAGCAGTACTTC
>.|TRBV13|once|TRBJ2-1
CASSLGLAWNEQFF
TGTGCCAGCAGCTTAGGTTTAGCGTGGAATGAGCAGTTCTTC
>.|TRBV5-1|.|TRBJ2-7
CASSLVSPYEQYF
TGCGCCAGCAGCTTGGTTAGTCCCTACGAGCAGTACTTC
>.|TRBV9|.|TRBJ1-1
CASSVVQGRNTEAFF
TGTGCCAGCAGCGTAGTCCAGGGGAGGAACACTGAAGCTTTCTTT
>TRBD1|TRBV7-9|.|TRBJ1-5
CSSSRQGNQPQHF
TGTTCCAGCAGCAGACAGGGGAATCAGCCCCAGCATTTT
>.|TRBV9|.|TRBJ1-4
CASSVATGGHEKLFF
TGTGCCAGCAGCGTAGCCACGGGGGGCCATGAAAAACTGTTTTTT
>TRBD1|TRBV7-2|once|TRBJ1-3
CASSFDRGTGNTIYF
TGTGCCAGCAGCTTCGACAGGGGCACTGGAAACACCATATATTTT
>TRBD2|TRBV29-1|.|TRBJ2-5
CSTPGEGGQETQYF
TGCAGCACCCCGGGGGAGGGTGGCCAAGAGACCCAGTACTTC
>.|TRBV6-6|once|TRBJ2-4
CASSYEGAAKNIQYF
TGTGCCAGCAGTTACGAGGGAGCGGCCAAAAACATTCAGTACTTC
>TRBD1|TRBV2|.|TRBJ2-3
CASAGQVFTDTQYF
TGTGCCAGCGCAGGACAGGTGTTCACAGATACGCAGTATTTT
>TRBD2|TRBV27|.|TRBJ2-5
CASSKWGGLAVLYF
TGTGCCAGCAGTAAATGGGGGGGACTAGCGGTCCTCTACTTC
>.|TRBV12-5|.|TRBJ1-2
CASGLVRGIPYGYTF
TGTGCTAGTGGTTTGGTACGAGGGATTCCGTATGGCTACACCTTC
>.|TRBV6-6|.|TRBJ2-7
CASSYGDGSRYEQYF
TGTGCCAGCAGTTACGGGGACGGGAGTAGGTACGAGCAGTACTTC
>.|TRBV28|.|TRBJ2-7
CASSLTSYEQYF
TGTGCCAGCAGCCTGACTAGTTACGAGCAGTACTTC
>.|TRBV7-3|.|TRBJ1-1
CASSRRWSTEAFF
TGTGCCAGCAGCCGGCGGTGGTCCACTGAAGCTTTCTTT
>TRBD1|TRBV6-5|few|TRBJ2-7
CASSYRDRGLEQYF
TGTGCCAGCAGTTACCGGGACAGGGGGCTCGAGCAGTACTTC
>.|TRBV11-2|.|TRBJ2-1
CASSHRENEQFF
TGTGCCAGCAGCCACAGGGAGAATGAGCAGTTCTTC
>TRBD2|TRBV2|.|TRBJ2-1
CASSPGTSYNEQFF
TGTGCCAGCAGTCCTGGGACTAGCTACAATGAGCAGTTCTTC
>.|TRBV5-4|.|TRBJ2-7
CASSLVGTRAYEQYF
TGTGCCAGCAGCTTGGTTGGGACTCGAGCCTACGAGCAGTACTTC
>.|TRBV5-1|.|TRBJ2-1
CASSLEGYEQFF
TGCGCCAGCAGCTTGGAGGGGTACGAGCAGTTCTTC
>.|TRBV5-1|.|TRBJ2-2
CASSLEAGAPTGELFF
TGCGCCAGCAGCTTGGAGGCGGGGGCGCCGACCGGGGAGCTGTTTTTT
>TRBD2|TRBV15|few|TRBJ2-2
CATEGLAGETLSGELFF
TGTGCCACCGAAGGCCTAGCGGGAGAAACCTTATCCGGGGAGCTGTTTTTT